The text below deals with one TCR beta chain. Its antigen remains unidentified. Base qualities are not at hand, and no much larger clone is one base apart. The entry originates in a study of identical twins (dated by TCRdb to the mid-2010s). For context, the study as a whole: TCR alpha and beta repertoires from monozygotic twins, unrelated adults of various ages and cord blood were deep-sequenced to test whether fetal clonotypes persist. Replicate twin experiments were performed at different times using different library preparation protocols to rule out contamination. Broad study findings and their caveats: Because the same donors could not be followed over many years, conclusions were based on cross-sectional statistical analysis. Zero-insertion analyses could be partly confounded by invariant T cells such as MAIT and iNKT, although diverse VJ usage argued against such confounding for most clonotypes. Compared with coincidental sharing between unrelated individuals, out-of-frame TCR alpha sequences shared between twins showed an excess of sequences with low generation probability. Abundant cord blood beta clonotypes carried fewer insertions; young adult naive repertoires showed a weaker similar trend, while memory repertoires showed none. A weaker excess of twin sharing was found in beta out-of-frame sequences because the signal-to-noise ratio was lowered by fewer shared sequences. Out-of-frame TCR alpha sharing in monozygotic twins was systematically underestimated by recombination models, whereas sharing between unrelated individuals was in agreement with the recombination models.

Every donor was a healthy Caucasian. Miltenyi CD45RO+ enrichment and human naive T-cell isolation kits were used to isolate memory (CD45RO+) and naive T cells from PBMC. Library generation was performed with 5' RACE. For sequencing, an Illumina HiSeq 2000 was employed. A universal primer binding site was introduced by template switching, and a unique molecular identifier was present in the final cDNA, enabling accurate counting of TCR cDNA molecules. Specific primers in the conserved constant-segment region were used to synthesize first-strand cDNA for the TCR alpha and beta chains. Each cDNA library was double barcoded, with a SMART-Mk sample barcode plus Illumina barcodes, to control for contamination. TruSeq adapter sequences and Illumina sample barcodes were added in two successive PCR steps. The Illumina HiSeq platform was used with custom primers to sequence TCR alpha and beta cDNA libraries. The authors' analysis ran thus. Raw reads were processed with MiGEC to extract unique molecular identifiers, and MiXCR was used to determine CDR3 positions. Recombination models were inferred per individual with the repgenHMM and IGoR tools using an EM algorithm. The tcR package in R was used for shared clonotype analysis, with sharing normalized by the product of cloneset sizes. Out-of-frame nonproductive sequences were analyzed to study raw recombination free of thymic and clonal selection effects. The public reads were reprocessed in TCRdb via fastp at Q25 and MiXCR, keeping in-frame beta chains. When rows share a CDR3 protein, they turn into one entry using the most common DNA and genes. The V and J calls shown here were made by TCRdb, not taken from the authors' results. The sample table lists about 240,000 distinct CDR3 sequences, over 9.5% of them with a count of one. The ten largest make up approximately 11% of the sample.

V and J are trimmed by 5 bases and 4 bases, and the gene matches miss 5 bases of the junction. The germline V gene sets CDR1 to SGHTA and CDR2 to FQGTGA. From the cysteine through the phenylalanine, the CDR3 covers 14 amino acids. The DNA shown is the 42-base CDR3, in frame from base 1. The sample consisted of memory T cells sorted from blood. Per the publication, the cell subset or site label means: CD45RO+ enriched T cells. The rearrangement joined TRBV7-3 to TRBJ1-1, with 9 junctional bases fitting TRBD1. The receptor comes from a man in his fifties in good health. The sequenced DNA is TGTGCCAGCAGCGAACAGGGGGCAAGCACTGAAGCTTTCTTT. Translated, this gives CASSEQGASTEAFF.